This TCR beta chain is from a study of glioma-infiltrating T cells after dendritic cell vaccination. Trimming took 2 bases from V and 8 from J, leaving 15 bases between them. Germline V gives CDR1 MNHEY, CDR2 SVGAGI. This CDR3 spans 14 amino acids. Time point defined: after dendritic cell vaccination, including at tumor progression/relapse. Isocitrate dehydrogenase mutation was absent in all glioblastoma patients. Profiling relied on immunoSEQ multiplex PCR, and the TCRdb table lists in-frame clones only, not all of them. This sample yields about 82,000 clones, of which roughly four fifths are seen a single time; roughly 6.8% belongs to the top ten.

This chain joins TRBV6-5 and TRBJ1-2; D perhaps matches TRBD1 (5 bases). The sequence was obtained from a human donor with glioblastoma. The starting material was blood, obtained after dendritic cell vaccination. The DNA of the CDR3 is TGTGCCAGCAGTTACGGGGTACAGGACCTAGGCTACACCTTC. This encodes CASSYGVQDLGYTF.